This T cell receptor beta chain stems from a study of glioma-infiltrating T cells after dendritic cell vaccination. About the research overall: Autologous tumor lysate was loaded overnight onto monocyte-derived dendritic cells grown 7 to 8 days with IL-4 and GM-CSF.

Germline CDR1 SGHTA, CDR2 FQGNSA. There are 16 residues in the CDR3. V dropped 1 base and J dropped 4 bases, with 15 bases sitting between them. Time point here: after dendritic cell vaccination, including at tumor progression/relapse. All glioblastoma patients lacked an isocitrate dehydrogenase mutation. The PCR used 60 V beta and 13 J beta primers. Clones were sequenced by immunoSEQ multiplex PCR, and TCRdb holds only the in-frame ones, with some missing. The data hold roughly 100,000 clones, with around 90% observed a single time. The TCR originated in a human donor with glioblastoma. This specimen was blood, taken after dendritic cell vaccination. The rearrangement uses TRBV7-2 and TRBJ2-3; D is possibly TRBD1 (6 bases). CDR3: CASSLEVGRGADTQYF. The CDR3 nucleotides read TGTGCCAGCAGCTTAGAAGTGGGCAGGGGTGCAGATACGCAGTATTTT.